The rows below give T cell receptor beta chains drawn from one sample of a study of blood T cells in healthy people across ages. TCRdb fed the 5' RACE reads into MiXCR, producing one record per CDR3 protein. Of hundreds of thousands of distinct CDR3 sequences in the sample, about 37% were seen once. Sequenced: blood. These TCRs come from a man aged 18-30 years in good health. The CDR3 runs from the conserved cysteine through the conserved F or W. The D gene is left open where the match is weak. Clone size appears in some rows only: once, few, many, or a class for an expanded clone.

TRBD1 | TRBJ1-2 | TRBV7-2 | many | TGTGCCAGCAGCTGGACGGGACAGGGGGATGGCTACACCTTC | CASSWTGQGDGYTF
. | TRBJ1-1 | TRBV20-1 | many | TGCAGTGCTAGGCAGGTGGCGCGGCAGGGTGAGGCTTTCTTT | CSARQVARQGEAFF
TRBD1 | TRBJ1-1 | TRBV4-2 | . | TGTGCCGGCAGCCGTGGACAGGCGAACACTGAAGCTTTCTTT | CAGSRGQANTEAFF
. | TRBJ1-4 | TRBV20-1 | few | TGCAGTGCCACAACTAATGAAAAACTGTTTTTT | CSATTNEKLFF
. | TRBJ1-2 | TRBV20-1 | many | TGCAGTGCTAGAGATGGGGGGTCCTCCAACTATGGCTACACCTTC | CSARDGGSSNYGYTF
. | TRBJ1-2 | TRBV4-3 | . | TGCGCCAGCCTGCGGGGGGCATATGGCTACACCTTC | CASLRGAYGYTF
. | TRBJ2-7 | TRBV6-6 | few | TGTGCCAGCAGTTACTCGGCGCAGGGCTACGAGCAGTACTTC | CASSYSAQGYEQYF
. | TRBJ1-2 | TRBV20-1 | few | TGCAGTGCTAGAGAGCTTTCGGGTGGAGACTATGGCTACACCTTC | CSARELSGGDYGYTF
. | TRBJ2-5 | TRBV29-1 | . | TGCAGCGGGGGGGATGAGCAGTACTTC | CSGGDEQYF
TRBD1 | TRBJ1-1 | TRBV14 | few | TGTGCCAGCAGCCTTTTCTCGGGACAGTTGAACACTGAAGCTTTCTTT | CASSLFSGQLNTEAFF